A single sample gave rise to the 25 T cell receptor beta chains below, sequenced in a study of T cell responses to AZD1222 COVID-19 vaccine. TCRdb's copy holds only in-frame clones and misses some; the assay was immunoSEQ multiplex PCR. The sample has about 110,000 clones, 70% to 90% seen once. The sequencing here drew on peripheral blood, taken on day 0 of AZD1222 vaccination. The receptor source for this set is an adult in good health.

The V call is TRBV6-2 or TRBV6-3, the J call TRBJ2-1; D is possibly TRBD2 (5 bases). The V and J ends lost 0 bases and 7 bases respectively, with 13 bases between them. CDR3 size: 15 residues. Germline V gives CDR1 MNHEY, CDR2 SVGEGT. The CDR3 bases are TGTGCCAGCAGTTACTCGATGACGGGGTCGAATGAGCAGTTCTTC. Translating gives CASSYSMTGSNEQFF.

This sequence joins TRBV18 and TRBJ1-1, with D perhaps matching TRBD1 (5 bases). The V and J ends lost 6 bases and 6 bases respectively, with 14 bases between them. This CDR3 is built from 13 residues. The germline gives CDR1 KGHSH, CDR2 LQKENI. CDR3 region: CASSTTRDAEAFF. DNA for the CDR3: TGTGCCAGCTCCACCACCAGGGACGCTGAAGCTTTCTTT.

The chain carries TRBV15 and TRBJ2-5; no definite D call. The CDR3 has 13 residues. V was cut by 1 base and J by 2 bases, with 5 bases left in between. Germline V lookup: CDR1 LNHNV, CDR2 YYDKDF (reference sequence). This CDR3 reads CATSRAEQETQYF. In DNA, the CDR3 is TGTGCCACCAGCAGAGCGGAACAAGAGACCCAGTACTTC.

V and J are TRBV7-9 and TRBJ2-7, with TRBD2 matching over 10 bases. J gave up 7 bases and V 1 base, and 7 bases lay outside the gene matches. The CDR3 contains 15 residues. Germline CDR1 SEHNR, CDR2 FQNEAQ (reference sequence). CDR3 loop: CASSLGHLAGEEQYV. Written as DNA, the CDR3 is TGTGCCAGCAGCTTAGGACATCTAGCGGGAGAAGAGCAGTACGTC.

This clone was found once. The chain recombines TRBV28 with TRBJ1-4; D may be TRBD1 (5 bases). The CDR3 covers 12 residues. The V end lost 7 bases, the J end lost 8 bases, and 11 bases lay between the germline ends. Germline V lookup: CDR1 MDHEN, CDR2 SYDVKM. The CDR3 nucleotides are TGTGCCAGCAACTCGAGGGGCGAAAAACTGTTTTTT. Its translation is CASNSRGEKLFF. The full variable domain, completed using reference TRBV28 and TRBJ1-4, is DVKVTQSSRYLVKRTGEKVFLECVQDMDHENMFWYRQDPGLGLRLIYFSYDVKMKEKGDIPEGYSVSREKKERFSLILESASTNQTSMYLCASNSRGEKLFFGSGTQLSVL.

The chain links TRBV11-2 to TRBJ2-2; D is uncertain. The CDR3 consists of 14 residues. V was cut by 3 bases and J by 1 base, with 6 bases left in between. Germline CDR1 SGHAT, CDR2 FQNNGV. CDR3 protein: CASSFRRNTGELFF. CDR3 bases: TGTGCCAGCAGCTTCAGACGGAACACCGGGGAGCTGTTTTTT. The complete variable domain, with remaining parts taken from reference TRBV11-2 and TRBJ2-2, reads EAGVAQSPRYKIIEKRQSVAFWCNPISGHATLYWYQQILGQGPKLLIQFQNNGVVDDSQLPKDRFSAERLKGVDSTLKIQPAKLEDSAVYLCASSFRRNTGELFFGEGSRLTVL.

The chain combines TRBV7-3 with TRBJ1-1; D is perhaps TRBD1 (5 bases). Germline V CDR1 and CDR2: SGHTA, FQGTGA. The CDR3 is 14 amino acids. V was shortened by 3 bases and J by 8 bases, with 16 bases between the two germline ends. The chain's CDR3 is CASSFFGRANEAFF. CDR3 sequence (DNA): TGTGCCAGCAGCTTTTTCGGCAGGGCCAACGAAGCTTTCTTT.

The chain's CDR3 is CASSKDLGNYEQYF. DNA of the CDR3: TGTGCCAGCAGCAAGGATCTAGGGAACTACGAGCAGTACTTC. The chain links TRBV7-8 to TRBJ2-7; D is undetermined. Germline V lookup: CDR1 SGHVS, CDR2 FQNEAQ. CDR3 size: 14 residues. The ends were cut back, 5 bases at V and 3 bases at J, with 14 bases in the middle.

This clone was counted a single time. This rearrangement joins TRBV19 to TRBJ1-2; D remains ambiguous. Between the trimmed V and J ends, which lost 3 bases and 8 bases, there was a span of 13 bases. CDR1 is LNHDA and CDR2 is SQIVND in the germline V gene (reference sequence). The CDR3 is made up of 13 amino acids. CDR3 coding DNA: TGTGCCAGTAGTATGAATCCATTTGGGGGCTACACCTTC. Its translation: CASSMNPFGGYTF.

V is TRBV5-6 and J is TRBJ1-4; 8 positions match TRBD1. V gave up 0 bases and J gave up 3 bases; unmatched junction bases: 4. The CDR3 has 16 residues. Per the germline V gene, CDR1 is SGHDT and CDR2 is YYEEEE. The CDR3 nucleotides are TGTGCCAGCAGCTTGGCCCAGGGGGCAGCTAATGAAAAACTGTTTTTT. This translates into CASSLAQGAANEKLFF.

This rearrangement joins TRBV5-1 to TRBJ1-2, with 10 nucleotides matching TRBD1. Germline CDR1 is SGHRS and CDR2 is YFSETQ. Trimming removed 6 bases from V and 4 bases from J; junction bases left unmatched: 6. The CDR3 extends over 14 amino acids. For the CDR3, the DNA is TGCGCCAGCACCAAGACAGGGGGCGGCTATGGCTACACCTTC. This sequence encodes CASTKTGGGYGYTF. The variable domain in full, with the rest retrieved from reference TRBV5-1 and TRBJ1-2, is KAGVTQTPRYLIKTRGQQVTLSCSPISGHRSVSWYQQTPGQGLQFLFEYFSETQRNKGNFPGRFSGRQFSNSRSEMNVSTLELGDSALYLCASTKTGGGYGYTFGSGTRLTVV.

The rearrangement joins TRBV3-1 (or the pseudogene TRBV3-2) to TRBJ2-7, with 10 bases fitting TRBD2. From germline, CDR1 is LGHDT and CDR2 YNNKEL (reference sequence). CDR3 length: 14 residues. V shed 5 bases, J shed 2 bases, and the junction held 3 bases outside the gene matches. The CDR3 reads CASSRTSGTYEQYV. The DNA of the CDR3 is TGTGCCAGCAGCAGGACTAGCGGAACCTACGAGCAGTACGTC.

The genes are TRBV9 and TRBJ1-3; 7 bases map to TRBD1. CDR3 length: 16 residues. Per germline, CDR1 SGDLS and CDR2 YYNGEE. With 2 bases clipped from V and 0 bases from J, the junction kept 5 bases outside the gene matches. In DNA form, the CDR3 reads TGTGCCAGCAGCGTCCTGGGGACAGACTCTGGAAACACCATATATTTT. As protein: CASSVLGTDSGNTIYF.

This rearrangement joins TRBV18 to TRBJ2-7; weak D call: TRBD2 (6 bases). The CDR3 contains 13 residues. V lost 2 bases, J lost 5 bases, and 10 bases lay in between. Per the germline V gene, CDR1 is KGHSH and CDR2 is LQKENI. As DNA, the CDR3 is TGTGCCAGCTCACCAGGCGGGGACCACGAGCAGTACTTC. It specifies CASSPGGDHEQYF.

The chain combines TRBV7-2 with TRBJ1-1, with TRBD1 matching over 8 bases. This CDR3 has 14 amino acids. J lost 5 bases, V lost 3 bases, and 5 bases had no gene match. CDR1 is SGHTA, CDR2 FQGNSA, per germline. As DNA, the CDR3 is TGTGCCAGCAGCTTGCGGACAGGGTTGACTGAAGCTTTCTTT. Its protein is CASSLRTGLTEAFF.

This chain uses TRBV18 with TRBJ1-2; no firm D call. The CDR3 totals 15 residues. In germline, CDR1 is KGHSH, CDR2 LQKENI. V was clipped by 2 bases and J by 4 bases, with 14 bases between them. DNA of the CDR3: TGTGCCAGCTCACCATCACCTGTGGCGAGCTATGGCTACACCTTC. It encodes CASSPSPVASYGYTF.

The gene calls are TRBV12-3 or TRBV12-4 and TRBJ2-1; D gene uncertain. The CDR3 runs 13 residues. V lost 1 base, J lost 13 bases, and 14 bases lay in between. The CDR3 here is CASSLGQGRIQFF. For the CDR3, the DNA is TGTGCCAGCAGTTTAGGGCAAGGACGAATACAGTTCTTC.

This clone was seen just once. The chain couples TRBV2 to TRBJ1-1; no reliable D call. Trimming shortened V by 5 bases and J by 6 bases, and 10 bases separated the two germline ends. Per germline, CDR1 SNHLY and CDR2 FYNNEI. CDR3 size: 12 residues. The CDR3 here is CASSIRPAEAFF. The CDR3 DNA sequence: TGTGCCAGCAGTATTCGACCCGCTGAAGCTTTCTTT.

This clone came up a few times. The CDR3 region is CASSLFASYGYTF. The CDR3 DNA reads TGTGCCAGCAGCTTATTCGCCAGCTATGGCTACACCTTC. The V and J genes are TRBV7-2 and TRBJ1-2; D is undetermined. V was cut by 2 bases and J by 4 bases, with 8 bases left in between. This CDR3 spans 13 amino acids. Germline CDR1 reads SGHTA; CDR2 reads FQGNSA.

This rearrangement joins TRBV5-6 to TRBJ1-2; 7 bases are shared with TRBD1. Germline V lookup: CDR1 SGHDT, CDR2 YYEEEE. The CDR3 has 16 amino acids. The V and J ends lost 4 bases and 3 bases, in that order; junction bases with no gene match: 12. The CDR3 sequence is CASSIRQGMSYYGYTF. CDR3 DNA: TGTGCCAGCAGCATCCGACAGGGAATGAGTTACTATGGCTACACCTTC. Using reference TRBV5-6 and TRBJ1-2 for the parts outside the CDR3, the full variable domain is DAGVTQSPTHLIKTRGQQVTLRCSPKSGHDTVSWYQQALGQGPQFIFQYYEEEERQRGNFPDRFSGHQFPNYSSELNVNALLLGDSALYLCASSIRQGMSYYGYTFGSGTRLTVV.

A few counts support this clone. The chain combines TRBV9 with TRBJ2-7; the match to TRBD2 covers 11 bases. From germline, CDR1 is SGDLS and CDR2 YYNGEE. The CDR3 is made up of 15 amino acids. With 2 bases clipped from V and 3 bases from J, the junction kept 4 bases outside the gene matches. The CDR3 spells CASSVGTSGLYEQYF. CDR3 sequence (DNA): TGTGCCAGCAGCGTTGGGACTAGCGGTCTCTACGAGCAGTACTTC.

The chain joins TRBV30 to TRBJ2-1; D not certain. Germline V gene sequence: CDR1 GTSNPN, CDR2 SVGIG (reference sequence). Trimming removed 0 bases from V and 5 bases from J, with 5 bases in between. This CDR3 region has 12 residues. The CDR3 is CAWSVRNNEQFF. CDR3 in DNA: TGTGCCTGGAGTGTACGAAACAATGAGCAGTTCTTC.

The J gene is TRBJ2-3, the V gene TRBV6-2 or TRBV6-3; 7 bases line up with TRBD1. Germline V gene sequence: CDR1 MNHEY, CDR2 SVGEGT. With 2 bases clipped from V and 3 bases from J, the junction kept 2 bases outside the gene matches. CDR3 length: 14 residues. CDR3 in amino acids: CASSYGTVTDTQYF. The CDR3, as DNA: TGTGCCAGCAGTTACGGGACAGTAACAGATACGCAGTATTTT.

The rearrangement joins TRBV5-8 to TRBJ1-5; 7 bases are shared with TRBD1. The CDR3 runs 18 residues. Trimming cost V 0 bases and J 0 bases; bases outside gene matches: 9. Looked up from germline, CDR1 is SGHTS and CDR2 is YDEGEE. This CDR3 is CASSLGQGSVYSNQPQHF. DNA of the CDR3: TGTGCCAGCAGCTTGGGACAGGGCTCCGTTTATAGCAATCAGCCCCAGCATTTT.

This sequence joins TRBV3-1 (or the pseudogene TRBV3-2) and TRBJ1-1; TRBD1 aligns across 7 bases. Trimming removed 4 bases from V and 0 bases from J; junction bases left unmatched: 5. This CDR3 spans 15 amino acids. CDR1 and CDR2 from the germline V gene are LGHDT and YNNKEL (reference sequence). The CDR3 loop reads CASSPPGQLNTEAFF. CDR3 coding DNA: TGTGCCAGCAGCCCACCGGGACAGCTGAACACTGAAGCTTTCTTT.